This TCR beta chain is drawn from a study of shared clonotypes between healthy human individuals. This table comes from immunoSEQ multiplex PCR, and its TCRdb copy is limited to in-frame clones, with some not included. The sample has some 690,000 clones; about 90% are singletons. CD8 memory cells included CD45RO+ cells plus CCR7-negative CD45RA+ TemRA cells. Study-wide points: Clonotype sharing levels among donors were expected to vary with sequencing depth. Larger estimated richness was generally recorded for naive subsets relative to memory subsets.

CDR3 size: 13 residues. Germline values: CDR1 MNHEY, CDR2 SMNVEV (reference sequence). V lost 8 bases and J 1 base, leaving 9 bases between the germline ends. Comment on this clone: Its antigen remains unknown.

J is TRBJ1-5 and V is TRBV27; D is uncertain. This receptor was obtained from a man aged 18 to 30 in good health. Some clones in this sample may be carry-over from other donors' samples. The sequenced sample was memory CD8+ T cells from PBMCs. Subset of the sample: CD45RO+ cells pooled with CCR7-negative TemRA cells. For the CDR3, the DNA is TGTGCCAGCCCCGGTCGCAGCAATCAGCCCCAGCATTTT. Protein: CASPGRSNQPQHF.